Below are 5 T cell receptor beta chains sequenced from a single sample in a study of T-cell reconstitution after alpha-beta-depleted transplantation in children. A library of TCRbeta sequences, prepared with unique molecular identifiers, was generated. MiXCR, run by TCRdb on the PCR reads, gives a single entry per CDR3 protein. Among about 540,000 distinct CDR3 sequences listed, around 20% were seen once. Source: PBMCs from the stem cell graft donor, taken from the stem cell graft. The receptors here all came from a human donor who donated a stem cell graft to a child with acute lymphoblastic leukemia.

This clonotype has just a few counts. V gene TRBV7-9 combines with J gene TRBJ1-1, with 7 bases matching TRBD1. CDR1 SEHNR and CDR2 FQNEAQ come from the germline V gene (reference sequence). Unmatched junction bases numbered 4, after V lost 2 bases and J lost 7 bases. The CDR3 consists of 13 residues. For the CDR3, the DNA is TGTGCCAGCAGCTTAAGGACAGGAGATGAAGCTTTCTTT. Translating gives CASSLRTGDEAFF.

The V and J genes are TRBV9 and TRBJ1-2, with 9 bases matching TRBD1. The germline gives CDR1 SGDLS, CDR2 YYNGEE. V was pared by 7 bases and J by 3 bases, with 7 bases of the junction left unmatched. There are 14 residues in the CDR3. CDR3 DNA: TGTGCCAGCCTCCGGACAGGGGAGGACTATGGCTACACCTTC. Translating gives CASLRTGEDYGYTF.

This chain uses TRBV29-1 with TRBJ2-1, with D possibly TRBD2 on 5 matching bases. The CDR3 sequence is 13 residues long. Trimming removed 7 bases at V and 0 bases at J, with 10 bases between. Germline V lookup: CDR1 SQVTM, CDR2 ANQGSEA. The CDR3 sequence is CSGGLSSYNEQFF. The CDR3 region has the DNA TGCAGCGGCGGACTGAGCTCCTACAATGAGCAGTTCTTC.

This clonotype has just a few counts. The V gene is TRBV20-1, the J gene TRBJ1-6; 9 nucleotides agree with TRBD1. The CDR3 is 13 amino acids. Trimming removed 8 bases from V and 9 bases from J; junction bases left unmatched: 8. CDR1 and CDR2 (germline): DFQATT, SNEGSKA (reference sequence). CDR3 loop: CSPRDRESSPLHF. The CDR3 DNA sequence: TGCAGTCCCCGGGACAGGGAAAGTTCACCCCTCCACTTT.

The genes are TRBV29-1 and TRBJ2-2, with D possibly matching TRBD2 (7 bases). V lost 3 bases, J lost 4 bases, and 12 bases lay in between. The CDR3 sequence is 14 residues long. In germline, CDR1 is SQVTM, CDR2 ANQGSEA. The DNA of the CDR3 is TGCAGCGTTGATCCCCGGGGGGCCACCGGGGAGCTGTTTTTT. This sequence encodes CSVDPRGATGELFF.